The subject of this entry is one T cell receptor beta chain. Its antigen remains unknown. This record belongs to a study of shared clonotypes between healthy human individuals. The study's findings and limits: Investigators expected sequencing depth to affect clonotype sharing among donors. Relative to memory subsets, naive subsets generally showed larger estimated richness. About 5% of naive CD4 clonotypes were shared across four donors.

This CDR3 is 15 amino acids long. V lost 1 base, J lost 2 bases, and 9 bases lay in between. The germline V gene encodes CDR1 SGHAT and CDR2 FQDESV (reference sequence). Original processing methods: ImmunoSEQ supplied junction-only sequences lacking quality scores, so filtering was different. Produced via immunoSEQ multiplex PCR; TCRdb's table is partial and in-frame only. V and J calls and clone size are given by that table; D and trimming were obtained from the DNA. Of millions of clones detected, about 92% appear once; the ten largest clones hold 0.14%. The V and J genes are TRBV11-1 and TRBJ2-1; TRBD2 is a possible D gene (6 bases). Sequencing was performed on naive CD4+ T cells sorted from blood. Subset noted: CD45RA+ positively selected. This TCR came from a man younger than 30 in good health. This CDR3 reads CASSLGGETYNEQFF. The CDR3 bases are TGTGCCAGCAGCTTAGGGGGGGAAACCTACAATGAGCAGTTCTTC.